The 28 T cell receptor beta chains presented below share a single source sample, sequenced in a study of T-cell reconstitution after alpha-beta-depleted transplantation in children. A TCRbeta library incorporating unique molecular identifiers was prepared. TCRdb ran MiXCR on the PCR reads and lists one entry per CDR3 protein. The sample has fewer than 550,000 distinct CDR3 sequences, approximately 10% seen once. The sample here was PBMCs, mostly from graft donor cells, taken 180 days after TCRalphabeta/CD19-depleted stem cell transplant. The receptor set was obtained from a female patient aged 2-15 years who had a stem cell transplant for aplastic anemia, so the T cells may come from the graft donor.

The V and J genes are TRBV5-1 and TRBJ1-1, with TRBD1 matching over 8 bases. The CDR3 loop spans 15 amino acids. CDR1 and CDR2 from the germline V gene are SGHRS and YFSETQ. V lost 7 bases and J lost 2; bases outside the gene matches: 10. CDR3 bases: TGCGCCAGCTCCATCCGACAGGGGACAAACACTGAAGCTTTCTTT. Translating gives CASSIRQGTNTEAFF.

About this clonotype: A much larger clone lies a single base off, so this may be a read error. The chain's CDR3 is CASSPSRDREYNEQFF. CDR3 coding DNA: TGTGCCAGCAGTCCTTCCCGGGACAGGGAATACAATGAGCAGTTCTTC. The gene calls are TRBV11-3 and TRBJ2-1; TRBD1 matches at 9 bases. CDR3 length equals 16 residues. Trimming took 6 bases from V and 4 from J; bases not matched to a gene: 10. CDR1 is SGHNT and CDR2 is YENEEA in the germline V gene.

This clonotype has a single count. V gene TRBV9 combines with J gene TRBJ2-7; the D gene is possibly TRBD1 (5 bases). The germline V and J ends were trimmed by 0 bases and 2 bases, with 9 bases remaining between them. The CDR3 covers 14 residues. The germline CDR1 and CDR2 sequences are SGDLS and YYNGEE. Here the CDR3 reads CASSVGQTAYEQYF. The DNA of the CDR3 is TGTGCCAGCAGCGTAGGCCAGACAGCCTACGAGCAGTACTTC.

This clonotype was seen only a few times. The chain recombines TRBV28 with TRBJ2-2, with TRBD2 as a possible D gene (5 bases). This CDR3 is 11 amino acids long. V was cut by 10 bases and J by 6 bases, with 9 bases left in between. Germline V gene sequence: CDR1 MDHEN, CDR2 SYDVKM. The CDR3, as DNA: TGTGCCACTAGCCGCCCCGGGGAGCTGTTTTTT. Its translation is CATSRPGELFF.

The rearrangement uses TRBV20-1 and TRBJ1-5, with 8 bases identical to TRBD1. Per germline, CDR1 DFQATT and CDR2 SNEGSKA (reference sequence). The CDR3 runs 16 residues. J was trimmed by 3 bases and V by 0 bases; bases with no gene match: 7. The CDR3: CSAREETGAPNQPQHF. The CDR3 nucleotides are TGCAGTGCTAGAGAGGAGACAGGGGCCCCCAATCAGCCCCAGCATTTT.

There are a few counts of this clonotype. J is TRBJ1-2 and V is TRBV20-1, with 8 nucleotides matching TRBD1. J was trimmed by 8 bases and V by 3 bases; bases with no gene match: 8. From germline, CDR1 is DFQATT and CDR2 SNEGSKA (reference sequence). The CDR3 has 13 amino acids. The DNA of the CDR3 is TGCAGTGCTAGTGGGCAGGGGGCGCCCGGCTACACCTTC. Translation gives CSASGQGAPGYTF.

This clonotype came up a few times. V and J are TRBV5-1 and TRBJ1-3, with D maybe TRBD1 (6 bases). V was trimmed by 4 bases and J by 4 bases, leaving 18 bases between them. This CDR3 comprises 16 residues. Germline CDR1 is SGHRS and CDR2 is YFSETQ. DNA of the CDR3: TGCGCCAGCAGCCCAGGACAGCGTCAAGTCGGAAACACCATATATTTT. It codes for CASSPGQRQVGNTIYF.

J is TRBJ2-2 and V is TRBV27; TRBD1 matches 7 bases. The CDR3 is 14 amino acids. V lost 3 bases to trimming and J lost 8 bases; unmatched junction nucleotides: 6. Germline CDR1 MNHEY, CDR2 SMNVEV (reference sequence). The CDR3 is CASSFRQGIGELFF. As DNA, the CDR3 is TGTGCCAGCAGTTTCAGACAGGGCATAGGGGAGCTGTTTTTT.

This clonotype was detected ten times or more. The DNA for the CDR3 is TGTGCCACCAGCACGAAGACAGGCTATAATTCACCCCTCCACTTT. Translation gives CATSTKTGYNSPLHF. This chain connects TRBV15 to TRBJ1-6, with D possibly TRBD1 on 6 matching bases. V lost 4 bases, J lost 3 bases, and 10 bases lay in between. This CDR3 region has 15 residues. CDR1 and CDR2 (germline): LNHNV, YYDKDF (reference sequence).

This clonotype came up many times. This rearrangement joins TRBV5-1 to TRBJ2-5; TRBD2 aligns across 14 bases. V dropped 4 bases and J dropped 5; count of bases not matched to a gene: 7. The CDR3 runs to 16 residues. Germline V lookup: CDR1 SGHRS, CDR2 YFSETQ. In DNA form, the CDR3 reads TGCGCCAGCAGCACCGGGACTAGCGGGAGTTCGGAGACCCAGTACTTC. It is translated as CASSTGTSGSSETQYF.

This clonotype was counted between two and nine times. The chain employs TRBV5-5 and TRBJ1-1; maybe TRBD1 (5 bases). Trimming shortened V by 1 base and J by 1 base, and 11 bases separated the two germline ends. CDR3 length: 15 amino acids. Germline V gene data show CDR1 as SGHKS and CDR2 as YYEKEE (reference sequence). The CDR3 bases are TGTGCCAGCAGCTTGAGATCTCAGGGGAACACTGAAGCTTTCTTT. As protein: CASSLRSQGNTEAFF. Full variable domain (remainder filled in from reference TRBV5-5 and TRBJ1-1): DAGVTQSPTHLIKTRGQQVTLRCSPISGHKSVSWYQQVLGQGPQFIFQYYEKEERGRGNFPDRFSARQFPNYSSELNVNALLLGDSALYLCASSLRSQGNTEAFFGQGTRLTVV.

The chain couples TRBV20-1 to TRBJ2-5; D is possibly TRBD2 (6 bases). Germline V gene sequence: CDR1 DFQATT, CDR2 SNEGSKA (reference sequence). The length of the CDR3 is 13 residues. Trimming removed 0 bases from V and 3 bases from J, with 8 bases in between. The CDR3 DNA sequence: TGCAGTGCTAGAGATCCGGGGGAAGAGACCCAGTACTTC. Protein sequence: CSARDPGEETQYF.

The rearrangement uses TRBV7-2 and TRBJ2-3; no clear D gene. The germline gives CDR1 SGHTA, CDR2 FQGNSA. Between the trimmed V and J ends, which lost 2 bases and 4 bases, there was a span of 13 bases. The CDR3 has 15 residues. CDR3 sequence: CASSLKMLVADTQYF. As DNA, the CDR3 is TGTGCCAGCAGCTTAAAAATGTTGGTAGCAGATACGCAGTATTTT.

This clonotype was counted a few times. V usage is TRBV15 and J usage is TRBJ1-2; perhaps TRBD1 as D (6 bases). The ends were cut back, 0 bases at V and 3 bases at J, with 11 bases in the middle. Germline V CDR1 and CDR2: LNHNV, YYDKDF (reference sequence). The CDR3 loop spans 15 amino acids. The CDR3 nucleotides are TGTGCCACCAGCAGAGATCCTTACAGGGACTATGGCTACACCTTC. As protein: CATSRDPYRDYGYTF.

This clonotype was counted between two and nine times. The V call is TRBV13, the J call TRBJ2-2; 10 nucleotides line up with TRBD2. From germline, CDR1 is PRHDT and CDR2 FYEKMQ (reference sequence). The J segment lost 4 bases and the V segment lost 10 bases, leaving 3 bases of the junction unmatched. The CDR3 runs to 13 residues. The CDR3 loop is CATAGGVTGELFF. CDR3 nucleotides: TGTGCCACAGCGGGAGGGGTCACCGGGGAGCTGTTTTTT.

This clonotype was picked up a small number of times. The chain is built from TRBV27 and TRBJ2-7; 9 bases align to TRBD1. Germline CDR1 reads MNHEY; CDR2 reads SMNVEV (reference sequence). The trim removed 4 bases at V and 3 bases at J, leaving 7 bases unmatched. The CDR3 is 15 residues long. CDR3: CASSSTPGQGYEQYF. The CDR3 region has the DNA TGTGCCAGCAGTTCGACCCCGGGACAGGGCTACGAGCAGTACTTC.

This clonotype was counted many times. The V and J genes are TRBV6-2 or TRBV6-3 and TRBJ2-7; D tentatively fits TRBD1 or TRBD2 (5 bases each). The germline V gene encodes CDR1 MNHEY and CDR2 SVGEGT. V lost 4 bases, J lost 0 bases, and 16 bases lay in between. This CDR3 contains 16 residues. The chain's CDR3 is CASSLVGTEFSYEQYV. The CDR3 DNA reads TGTGCCAGCAGTTTAGTCGGGACGGAATTCTCCTACGAGCAGTACGTC.

The V call is TRBV12-3 or TRBV12-4, the J call TRBJ2-1, with 8 bases matching TRBD2. The CDR3 loop spans 20 amino acids. Losses at the gene ends were 5 bases for V and 5 bases for J; bases not matched to a gene: 23. CDR3 nucleotide sequence: TGTGCCAGCAGTCCTGCTCGAGATACGTGGGTAGCGGGACCTCACAATGAGCAGTTCTTC. This gives the protein CASSPARDTWVAGPHNEQFF.

This clonotype has more than one count but fewer than ten. This sequence joins TRBV20-1 and TRBJ2-7; D gene uncertain. The CDR3 runs 14 residues. Looked up from germline, CDR1 is DFQATT and CDR2 is SNEGSKA (reference sequence). V lost 0 bases to trimming and J lost 2 bases, with 11 bases between them. The CDR3 bases are TGCAGTGCTAGAGATCAAAAAGTTGCCTACGAGCAGTACTTC. As protein: CSARDQKVAYEQYF.

This clonotype occurred a few times. The chain carries TRBV12-3 or TRBV12-4 and TRBJ1-6, with 7 nucleotides matching TRBD1. With V trimmed by 5 bases and J by 9 bases, 10 bases remained unmatched. The CDR3 runs to 15 residues. The CDR3 region has the DNA TGTGCCAGCAGTGCGGGGACAGCCGATTCTTCACCCCTCCACTTT. This sequence encodes CASSAGTADSSPLHF.

This clonotype was picked up a small number of times. J is TRBJ2-5 and V is TRBV2, with 7 bases aligning to TRBD2. CDR3 length: 14 amino acids. Germline V gene sequence: CDR1 SNHLY, CDR2 FYNNEI. J was trimmed by 7 bases and V by 11 bases; bases with no gene match: 16. CDR3 residues: CAGDGASGSWTQYF. The CDR3 DNA reads as TGTGCCGGCGATGGGGCTAGCGGATCTTGGACCCAGTACTTC.

A few counts support this clonotype. The rearrangement links TRBV5-6 to TRBJ2-3, with 12 bases aligning to TRBD1. Trimming took 3 bases from V and 3 from J; bases not matched to a gene: 5. Germline V gene sequence: CDR1 SGHDT, CDR2 YYEEEE. The CDR3 consists of 16 residues. CDR3 DNA sequence: TGTGCCAGCAGCTGGGGGACAGGGGGCCGGACAGATACGCAGTATTTT. Translated, it gives CASSWGTGGRTDTQYF.

V usage is TRBV19 and J usage is TRBJ1-4; D might be TRBD1 (5 bases). The germline V and J ends were trimmed by 3 bases and 6 bases, with 11 bases remaining between them. The V gene's germline CDR1 is LNHDA and CDR2 SQIVND (reference sequence). The CDR3 is made up of 14 amino acids. DNA for the CDR3: TGTGCCAGTAGTATTGACGGGACCGATGAAAAACTGTTTTTT. This gives the protein CASSIDGTDEKLFF.

This clonotype was seen a handful of times. The chain couples TRBV4-1 to TRBJ2-6; D is possibly TRBD2 (5 bases). V lost 0 bases to trimming and J lost 6 bases, with 18 bases between them. This CDR3 is built from 18 residues. Per germline, CDR1 MGHRA and CDR2 YSYEKL. The CDR3 nucleotides read TGCGCCAGCAGCCAAGACGAGGGTTGGGCCCCTGTGGCCAACGTCCTGACTTTC. Translating it yields CASSQDEGWAPVANVLTF.

This clonotype came up a few times. This chain joins TRBV7-9 and TRBJ2-2; 7 positions match TRBD2. Germline values: CDR1 SEHNR, CDR2 FQNEAQ (reference sequence). The CDR3 totals 16 residues. The J segment lost 6 bases and the V segment lost 6 bases, leaving 13 bases of the junction unmatched. The CDR3 region is CASSPRAGEIPGELFF. Here the CDR3 DNA reads TGTGCCAGCAGTCCCCGGGCGGGAGAGATCCCCGGGGAGCTGTTTTTT.

This clonotype turned up a few times. The V gene is TRBV7-9, the J gene TRBJ1-2; D ambiguous. The CDR3 is 13 amino acids. Trimming left V 5 bases short and J 2 bases short, with 9 bases between. Germline V CDR1 and CDR2: SEHNR, FQNEAQ (reference sequence). This CDR3 reads CASSQKTNYGYTF. The CDR3 nucleotides are TGTGCCAGCAGCCAAAAGACAAACTATGGCTACACCTTC. Full variable domain (outside the CDR3, taken from reference TRBV7-9 and TRBJ1-2): DTGVSQNPRHKITKRGQNVTFRCDPISEHNRLYWYRQTLGQGPEFLTYFQNEAQLEKSRLLSDRFSAERPKGSFSTLEIQRTEQGDSAMYLCASSQKTNYGYTFGSGTRLTVV.

This clonotype was detected a few times. V usage is TRBV6-2 or TRBV6-3 and J usage is TRBJ2-2; D might be TRBD2 (6 bases). The CDR3 is 16 amino acids. The V gene lost 7 bases and the J gene lost 8 bases, with 23 bases spanning the gap. Germline V lookup: CDR1 MNHEY, CDR2 SVGEGT. The chain's CDR3 is CASTYRDSFWSGELFF. The CDR3 DNA reads TGTGCCAGCACCTACCGGGACTCCTTTTGGTCGGGGGAGCTGTTTTTT.

This clonotype has a count of ten or more. The J gene is TRBJ2-1, the V gene TRBV4-1; D ambiguous. This CDR3 has 16 amino acids. Germline-derived CDR1 and CDR2 are MGHRA and YSYEKL. Trimming removed 4 bases at V and 10 bases at J, with 23 bases between. CDR3 amino acids: CASSPTTARFLREQFF. The CDR3 DNA is TGCGCCAGCAGCCCGACCACCGCGCGGTTTTTAAGGGAGCAGTTCTTC.